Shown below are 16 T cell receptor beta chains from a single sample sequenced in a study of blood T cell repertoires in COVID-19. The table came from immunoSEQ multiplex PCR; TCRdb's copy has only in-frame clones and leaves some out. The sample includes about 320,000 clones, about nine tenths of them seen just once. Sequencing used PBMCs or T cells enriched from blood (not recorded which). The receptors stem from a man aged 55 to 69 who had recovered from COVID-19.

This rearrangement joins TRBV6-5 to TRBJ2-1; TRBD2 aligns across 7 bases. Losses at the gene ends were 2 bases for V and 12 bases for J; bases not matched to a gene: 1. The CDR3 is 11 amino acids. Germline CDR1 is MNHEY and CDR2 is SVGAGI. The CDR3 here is CASSYGGGQFF. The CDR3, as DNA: TGTGCCAGCAGTTACGGGGGGGGGCAGTTCTTC.

The DNA of the CDR3 is TGTGCCAGCAGTCCTCTCGGAGGCGGCAATCAGCCCCAGCATTTT. Its protein product is CASSPLGGGNQPQHF. The gene calls are TRBV28 and TRBJ1-5; D not resolved. Germline assignment: CDR1 MDHEN and CDR2 SYDVKM. The CDR3 is made up of 15 amino acids. The V and J ends lost 5 bases and 2 bases respectively, with 13 bases between them.

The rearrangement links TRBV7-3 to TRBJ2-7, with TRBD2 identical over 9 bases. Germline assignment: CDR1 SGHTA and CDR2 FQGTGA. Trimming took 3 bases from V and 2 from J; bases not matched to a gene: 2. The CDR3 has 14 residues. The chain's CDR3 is CASSLREGPYEQYF. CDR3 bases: TGTGCCAGCAGCTTGCGGGAGGGCCCCTACGAGCAGTACTTC.

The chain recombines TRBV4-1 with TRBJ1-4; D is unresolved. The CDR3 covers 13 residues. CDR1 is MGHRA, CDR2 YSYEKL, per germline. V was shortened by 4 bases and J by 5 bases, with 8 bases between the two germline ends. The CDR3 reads CASSLRLNEKLFF. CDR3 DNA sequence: TGCGCCAGCAGCCTCCGACTAAATGAAAAACTGTTTTTT.

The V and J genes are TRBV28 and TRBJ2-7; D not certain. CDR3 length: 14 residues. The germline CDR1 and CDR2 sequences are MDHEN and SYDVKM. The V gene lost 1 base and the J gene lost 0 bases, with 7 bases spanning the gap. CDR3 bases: TGTGCCAGCAGTTTATTTCAGGACTCCTACGAGCAGTACTTC. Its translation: CASSLFQDSYEQYF.

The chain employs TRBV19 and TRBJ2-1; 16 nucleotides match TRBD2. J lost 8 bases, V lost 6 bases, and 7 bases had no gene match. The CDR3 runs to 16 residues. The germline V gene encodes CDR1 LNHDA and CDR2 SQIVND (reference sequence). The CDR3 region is CASRSGTSGRAYEQFF. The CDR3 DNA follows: TGTGCCAGTAGATCAGGGACTAGCGGGAGGGCCTATGAGCAGTTCTTC.

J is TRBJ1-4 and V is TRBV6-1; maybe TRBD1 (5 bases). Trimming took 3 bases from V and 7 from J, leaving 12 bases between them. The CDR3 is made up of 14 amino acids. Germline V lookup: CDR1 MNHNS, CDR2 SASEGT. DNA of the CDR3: TGTGCCAGCAGTGAGTCAGGGTATGGTGAAAAACTGTTTTTT. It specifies CASSESGYGEKLFF.

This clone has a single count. This CDR3 reads CASSQERVGWDRAETQYF. The CDR3 bases are TGTGCCAGCAGCCAAGAGCGGGTAGGATGGGACAGGGCGGAGACCCAGTACTTC. This sequence joins TRBV3-1 (or the pseudogene TRBV3-2) and TRBJ2-5, with 9 bases that match TRBD1. Germline V gives CDR1 LGHDT, CDR2 YNNKEL (reference sequence). The CDR3 extends over 18 amino acids. The trim removed 0 bases at V and 5 bases at J, leaving 13 bases unmatched.

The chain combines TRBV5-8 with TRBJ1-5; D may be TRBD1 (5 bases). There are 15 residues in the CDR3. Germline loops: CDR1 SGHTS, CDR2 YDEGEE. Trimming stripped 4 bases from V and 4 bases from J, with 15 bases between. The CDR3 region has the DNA TGTGCCAGCAGCCCCCGGGGGACGCTAAATCAGCCCCAGCATTTT. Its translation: CASSPRGTLNQPQHF. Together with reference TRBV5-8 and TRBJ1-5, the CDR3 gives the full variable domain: EAGVTQSPTHLIKTRGQQATLRCSPISGHTSVYWYQQALGLGLQFLLWYDEGEERNRGNFPPRFSGRQFPNYSSELNVNALELEDSALYLCASSPRGTLNQPQHFGDGTRLSIL.

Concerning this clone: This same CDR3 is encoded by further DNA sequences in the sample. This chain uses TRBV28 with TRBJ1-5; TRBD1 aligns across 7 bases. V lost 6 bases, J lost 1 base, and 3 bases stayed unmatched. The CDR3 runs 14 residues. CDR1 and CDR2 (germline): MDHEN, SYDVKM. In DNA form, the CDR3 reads TGTGCCAGCAGGCTAGGGGGCAGCAATCAGCCCCAGCATTTT. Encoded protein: CASRLGGSNQPQHF.

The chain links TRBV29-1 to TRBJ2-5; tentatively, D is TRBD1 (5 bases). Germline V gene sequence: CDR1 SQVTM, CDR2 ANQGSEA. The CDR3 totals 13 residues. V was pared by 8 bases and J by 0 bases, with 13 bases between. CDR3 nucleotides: TGCAGCTCTCAGGCAGGGTACCAAGAGACCCAGTACTTC. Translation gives CSSQAGYQETQYF. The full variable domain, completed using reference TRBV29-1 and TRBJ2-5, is SAVISQKPSRDICQRGTSLTIQCQVDSQVTMMFWYRQQPGQSLTLIATANQGSEATYESGFVIDKFPISRPNLTFSTLTVSNMSPEDSSIYLCSSQAGYQETQYFGPGTRLLVL.

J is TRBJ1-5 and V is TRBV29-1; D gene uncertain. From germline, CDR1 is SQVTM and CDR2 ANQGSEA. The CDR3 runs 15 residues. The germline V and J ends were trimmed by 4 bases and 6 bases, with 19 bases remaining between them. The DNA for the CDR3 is TGCAGCGTTGTTTCGGGGAGCAGGCACAGTCAGCCCCAGCATTTT. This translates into CSVVSGSRHSQPQHF. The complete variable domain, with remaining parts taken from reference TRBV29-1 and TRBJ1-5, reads SAVISQKPSRDICQRGTSLTIQCQVDSQVTMMFWYRQQPGQSLTLIATANQGSEATYESGFVIDKFPISRPNLTFSTLTVSNMSPEDSSIYLCSVVSGSRHSQPQHFGDGTRLSIL.

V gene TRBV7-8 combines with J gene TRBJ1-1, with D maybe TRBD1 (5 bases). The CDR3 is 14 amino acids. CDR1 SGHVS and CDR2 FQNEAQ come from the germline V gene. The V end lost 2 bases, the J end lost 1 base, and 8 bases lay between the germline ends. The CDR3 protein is CASSLWGRNTEAFF. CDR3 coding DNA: TGTGCCAGCAGCTTATGGGGCCGGAACACTGAAGCTTTCTTT.

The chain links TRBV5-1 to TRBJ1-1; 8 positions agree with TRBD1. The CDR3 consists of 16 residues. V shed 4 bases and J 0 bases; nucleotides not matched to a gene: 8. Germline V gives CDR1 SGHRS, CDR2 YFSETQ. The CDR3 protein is CASSPRTGLVNTEAFF. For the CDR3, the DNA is TGCGCCAGCAGCCCCAGGACAGGGTTAGTGAACACTGAAGCTTTCTTT.

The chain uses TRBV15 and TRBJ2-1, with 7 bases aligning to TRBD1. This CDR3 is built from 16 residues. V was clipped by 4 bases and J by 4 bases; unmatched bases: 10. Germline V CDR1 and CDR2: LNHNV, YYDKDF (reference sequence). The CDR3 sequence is CATSNLPGQIYNEQFF. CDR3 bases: TGTGCCACCAGCAACCTACCGGGACAGATTTACAATGAGCAGTTCTTC.

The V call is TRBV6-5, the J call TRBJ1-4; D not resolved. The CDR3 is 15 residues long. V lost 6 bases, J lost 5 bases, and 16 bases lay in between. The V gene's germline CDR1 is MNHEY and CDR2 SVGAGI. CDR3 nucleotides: TGTGCCAGCAGCGAGACATTCGCATTCAATGAAAAACTGTTTTTT. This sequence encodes CASSETFAFNEKLFF.